The following is a T cell receptor (beta chain) sequence with its context. The sample originates from a study of blood T cell repertoires in COVID-19. Looking at the study overall: The analysed material was cDNA or gDNA that came from T cells, B-cell-depleted T cells, or PBMCs.

Some clones are missing from TCRdb's copy, which holds only in-frame ones; the method was immunoSEQ multiplex PCR. The data hold under 110,000 clones, with over 60% observed a single time. The receptor's source is a man at least 80 years old with COVID-19, enrolled during active disease. The sequenced sample was peripheral blood.

CDR3 in amino acids: CASSKAGLSDGKHRGAVF. CDR3 bases: TGTGCCAGCAGCAAAGCAGGACTATCGGACGGAAAACACCGGGGAGCTGTTTTT. The chain carries TRBV21-1 and TRBJ2-2; no DNA check was done on the table's D call, TRBD2. TRBV21-1 is listed as a pseudogene. This CDR3 comprises 18 residues.